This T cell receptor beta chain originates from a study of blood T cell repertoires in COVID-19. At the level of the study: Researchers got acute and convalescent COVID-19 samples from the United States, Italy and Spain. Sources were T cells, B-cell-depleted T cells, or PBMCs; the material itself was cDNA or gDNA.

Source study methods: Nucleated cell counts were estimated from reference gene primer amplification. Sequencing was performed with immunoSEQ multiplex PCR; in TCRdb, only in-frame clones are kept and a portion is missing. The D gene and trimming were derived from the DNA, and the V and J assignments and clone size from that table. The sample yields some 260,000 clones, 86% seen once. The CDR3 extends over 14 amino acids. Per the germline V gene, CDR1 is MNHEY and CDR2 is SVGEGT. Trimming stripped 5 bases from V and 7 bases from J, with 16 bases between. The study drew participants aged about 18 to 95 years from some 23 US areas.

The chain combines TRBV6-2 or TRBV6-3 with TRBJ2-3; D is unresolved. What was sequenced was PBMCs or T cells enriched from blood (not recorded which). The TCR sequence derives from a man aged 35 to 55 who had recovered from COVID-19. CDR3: CASSPRVSFHTQYF. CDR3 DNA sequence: TGTGCCAGCAGTCCACGGGTTAGCTTTCATACGCAGTATTTT.